Presented here are 28 T cell receptor beta chains from one specimen sequenced in a study of shared clonotypes between healthy human individuals. In the naive CD8 group, cells lacked CD45RO and were positively selected for CCR7, so terminally differentiated effector memory CD45RA+ cells were left out. Data came from immunoSEQ multiplex PCR; TCRdb stores just in-frame clones and leaves some out. This sample yields millions of clones, of which just over 90% are seen a single time; more than 1.5% belongs to the top ten. The sequenced material came from naive CD8+ T cells from PBMCs. All receptors derive from a man aged 18 to 30 in good health. Some clones in this sample may be carry-over from other donors' samples.

This sequence joins TRBV19 and TRBJ1-5, with TRBD1 as a possible D gene (6 bases). V lost 0 bases to trimming and J lost 4 bases, with 16 bases between them. The CDR3 has 17 amino acids. The germline V gene encodes CDR1 LNHDA and CDR2 SQIVND (reference sequence). CDR3 protein: CASSIDGGGKGNQPQHF. The CDR3 DNA reads as TGTGCCAGTAGTATAGACGGCGGGGGCAAAGGGAATCAGCCCCAGCATTTT. The full variable domain, its missing parts supplied by reference TRBV19 and TRBJ1-5, is DGGITQSPKYLFRKEGQNVTLSCEQNLNHDAMYWYRQDPGQGLRLIYYSQIVNDFQKGDIAEGYSVSREKKESFPLTVTSAQKNPTAFYLCASSIDGGGKGNQPQHFGDGTRLSIL.

The J gene is TRBJ2-7, the V gene TRBV6-6, with no clear D. The CDR3 runs to 16 residues. In germline, CDR1 is MNHNY, CDR2 SVGAGI (reference sequence). The V and J ends lost 2 bases and 2 bases respectively, with 16 bases between them. The CDR3 DNA follows: TGTGCCAGCAGTTACACCGGTGGCAGCATGGCCTACGAGCAGTACTTC. Residues: CASSYTGGSMAYEQYF.

On this clone: Other nucleotide sequences from this sample produce the same CDR3. V usage is TRBV5-4 and J usage is TRBJ2-1, with 9 bases lining up with TRBD2. The CDR3 sequence is 15 residues long. Germline loops: CDR1 SGHNT, CDR2 YYREEE (reference sequence). Unmatched junction bases numbered 4, after V lost 2 bases and J lost 4 bases. CDR3 amino acids: CASSLKREVYNEQFF. The CDR3 coding sequence is TGTGCCAGCAGCTTAAAGCGGGAGGTATACAATGAGCAGTTCTTC.

This chain uses TRBV5-1 with TRBJ1-3; possible D gene TRBD1, 5 bases. Germline V gene sequence: CDR1 SGHRS, CDR2 YFSETQ. The CDR3 sequence is 16 residues long. Trimming cost V 0 bases and J 4 bases, with 14 bases left between them. The DNA of the CDR3 is TGCGCCAGCAGCTTGGATATTACGCAGGGAGGAAACACCATATATTTT. Translation: CASSLDITQGGNTIYF.

The J gene is TRBJ2-7, the V gene TRBV27; D call uncertain. Germline V gives CDR1 MNHEY, CDR2 SMNVEV (reference sequence). V was trimmed by 3 bases and J by 2 bases, leaving 11 bases between them. The CDR3 is 14 amino acids. The CDR3 spells CASSLGPVAYEQYF. The CDR3 DNA follows: TGTGCCAGCAGTTTGGGCCCTGTGGCCTACGAGCAGTACTTC.

A remark on this clone: Other DNA sequences in this sample translate to the same CDR3. V gene TRBV27 combines with J gene TRBJ2-7; weak D call: TRBD2 (6 bases). The CDR3 covers 13 residues. Germline V CDR1 and CDR2: MNHEY, SMNVEV (reference sequence). The ends were cut back, 5 bases at V and 2 bases at J, with 10 bases in the middle. The DNA for the CDR3 is TGTGCCAGCAGTCGGGGGTTAACCTACGAGCAGTACTTC. This translates into CASSRGLTYEQYF.

This chain uses TRBV28 with TRBJ2-7; TRBD2 aligns across 8 bases. There are 17 residues in the CDR3. CDR1 and CDR2 from the germline V gene are MDHEN and SYDVKM. V lost 4 bases, J lost 2 bases, and 13 bases stayed unmatched. This CDR3 is CASSSGHGTRAAYEQYF. The CDR3 nucleotides are TGTGCCAGCAGTTCCGGCCACGGGACTAGGGCTGCCTACGAGCAGTACTTC.

This sequence joins TRBV7-2 and TRBJ2-7, with D possibly matching TRBD2 (6 bases). The CDR3 totals 16 residues. V was pared by 1 base and J by 2 bases, with 15 bases between. CDR1 SGHTA and CDR2 FQGNSA come from the germline V gene. In DNA form, the CDR3 reads TGTGCCAGCAGCTTAGTCTTAGCGGTCAGGGCCTACGAGCAGTACTTC. Translation gives CASSLVLAVRAYEQYF. Using reference TRBV7-2 and TRBJ2-7 for the parts outside the CDR3, the full variable domain is GAGVSQSPSNKVTEKGKDVELRCDPISGHTALYWYRQSLGQGLEFLIYFQGNSAPDKSGLPSDRFSAERTGGSVSTLTIQRTQQEDSAVYLCASSLVLAVRAYEQYFGPGTRLTVT.

The J gene is TRBJ2-1, the V gene TRBV5-1; 9 nucleotides align to TRBD1. Germline V gene data show CDR1 as SGHRS and CDR2 as YFSETQ. V was clipped by 8 bases and J by 8 bases; unmatched bases: 11. The CDR3 is 14 residues long. CDR3 sequence: CASGYTGGRDEQFF. CDR3 DNA: TGCGCCAGTGGATATACAGGGGGCCGGGATGAGCAGTTCTTC.

The chain recombines TRBV27 with TRBJ2-7; 7 bases are shared with TRBD1. CDR3 length: 16 amino acids. The V gene end was trimmed by 3 bases and the J gene end by 3 bases; junction bases not matched to a gene: 11. CDR1 MNHEY and CDR2 SMNVEV come from the germline V gene (reference sequence). The CDR3: CASSFQIADRRYEQYF. Here the CDR3 DNA reads TGTGCCAGCAGTTTCCAAATCGCGGACAGGCGCTACGAGCAGTACTTC.

This clone has a handful of counts. The rearrangement uses TRBV7-6 and TRBJ1-1; D perhaps matches TRBD1 (6 bases). V lost 5 bases to trimming and J lost 1 base, with 11 bases between them. The V gene's germline CDR1 is SGHVS and CDR2 FNYEAQ. The CDR3 is 14 residues long. Written as DNA, the CDR3 is TGTGCCAGCAGCCAAGCACAGGGGAACACTGAAGCTTTCTTT. Its translation is CASSQAQGNTEAFF.

As concerns this clone: The same CDR3 is also encoded by other DNA sequences in this sample. The V call is TRBV7-9, the J call TRBJ2-1; D not certain. In germline, CDR1 is SEHNR, CDR2 FQNEAQ (reference sequence). The CDR3 is 12 amino acids. Trimming removed 2 bases from V and 5 bases from J, with 4 bases in between. The CDR3 DNA reads TGTGCCAGCAGCTTACCAGACAATGAGCAGTTCTTC. Translated, it gives CASSLPDNEQFF.

Of note for this clone: Relative to the germline gene, one junction end is altered; a read error may explain this. The V call is TRBV28, the J call TRBJ1-2; 9 nucleotides align to TRBD1. Germline CDR1 is MDHEN and CDR2 is SYDVKM. This CDR3 is 17 amino acids long. The CDR3 DNA sequence: TGTGCCAGCAGACCCGGGACAGGGAGAAGGGCAAACTATGGCCACACCTTC. Translating gives CASRPGTGRRANYGHTF.

CDR3 sequence (DNA): TGTGCCAGCTCACCAGGGACACTTGAAGCTTTCTTT. This encodes CASSPGTLEAFF. The rearrangement links TRBV18 to TRBJ1-1, with TRBD1 as a possible D gene (6 bases). Germline-derived CDR1 and CDR2 are KGHSH and LQKENI. Trimming shortened V by 2 bases and J by 7 bases, and 8 bases separated the two germline ends. The CDR3 has 12 residues.

The chain recombines TRBV29-1 with TRBJ2-1, with 10 bases matching TRBD2. The CDR3 contains 14 residues. Germline V gene data show CDR1 as SQVTM and CDR2 as ANQGSEA. The ends lost 4 bases at V and 7 bases at J; junction bases unmatched: 7. CDR3 sequence: CSVATSGIENEQFF. CDR3 sequence (DNA): TGCAGCGTTGCCACTAGCGGGATTGAAAATGAGCAGTTCTTC.

CDR3 sequence reads: CASSPTANQPQHF. The CDR3 DNA reads TGTGCCAGCAGCCCGACAGCAAATCAGCCCCAGCATTTT. The chain joins TRBV11-1 to TRBJ1-5; D is perhaps TRBD1 (5 bases). From germline, CDR1 is SGHAT and CDR2 FQDESV (reference sequence). V dropped 5 bases and J dropped 4 bases, with 9 bases sitting between them. The CDR3 runs to 13 residues.

This chain uses TRBV9 with TRBJ2-2, with 7 nucleotides matching TRBD1. This CDR3 has 18 residues. The germline V gene encodes CDR1 SGDLS and CDR2 YYNGEE. After removal of 3 bases from V and 5 bases from J, the junction contained 16 bases not matched to a gene. CDR3 DNA sequence: TGTGCCAGCAGCGCAAACAGGGGCGCTAGCAAGGTGACCGGGGAGCTGTTTTTT. Its protein product is CASSANRGASKVTGELFF.

The CDR3: CAWSGRGKELFF. CDR3 DNA sequence: TGTGCCTGGAGTGGTAGGGGGAAGGAGCTGTTTTTT. The genes are TRBV30 and TRBJ2-2; maybe TRBD1 (6 bases). Trimming shortened V by 1 base and J by 10 bases, and 10 bases separated the two germline ends. This CDR3 is built from 12 residues. Germline CDR1 and CDR2: GTSNPN and SVGIG (reference sequence).

This rearrangement joins TRBV7-7 to TRBJ2-2, with TRBD1 identical over 10 bases. V trimming: 4 bases; J trimming: 5 bases; junction bases outside the gene matches: 4. Germline CDR1 is SSHAT and CDR2 is FNYEAQ (reference sequence). The CDR3 runs to 15 residues. The CDR3 nucleotides are TGTGCCAGCAGCTGGGGGACAGGGGATACCGGGGAGCTGTTTTTT. Protein: CASSWGTGDTGELFF.

The gene calls are TRBV5-5 and TRBJ2-1; D gene uncertain. The CDR3 loop spans 17 amino acids. The germline V and J ends were trimmed by 4 bases and 0 bases, with 17 bases remaining between them. Germline assignment: CDR1 SGHKS and CDR2 YYEKEE (reference sequence). Here the CDR3 reads CASSGSPASSSYNEQFF. The CDR3 DNA is TGTGCCAGCAGCGGGTCCCCAGCTTCTAGCTCCTACAATGAGCAGTTCTTC.

The chain employs TRBV27 and TRBJ2-5; 14 bases map to TRBD2. V gave up 5 bases and J gave up 5 bases; unmatched junction bases: 4. This CDR3 is 15 amino acids long. The germline V gene encodes CDR1 MNHEY and CDR2 SMNVEV (reference sequence). CDR3 coding DNA: TGTGCCAGCAGTCCGACTAGCGGGAGGGCGGAGACCCAGTACTTC. Amino acid sequence: CASSPTSGRAETQYF.

V gene TRBV7-6 combines with J gene TRBJ2-5; 9 bases agree with TRBD2. V dropped 5 bases and J dropped 5; count of bases not matched to a gene: 12. Germline CDR1 reads SGHVS; CDR2 reads FNYEAQ. CDR3 length equals 16 residues. The CDR3 region is CASSPLGGRAAETQYF. DNA for the CDR3: TGTGCCAGCAGCCCCCTCGGCGGGAGGGCCGCCGAGACCCAGTACTTC.

The chain is built from TRBV27 and TRBJ2-5; the match to TRBD2 covers 10 bases. Germline V CDR1 and CDR2: MNHEY, SMNVEV (reference sequence). The J segment lost 5 bases and the V segment lost 8 bases, leaving 11 bases of the junction unmatched. The CDR3 covers 15 residues. DNA for the CDR3: TGTGCCAGCGCGAGCGGGAGGGTCTTCTTGGAGACCCAGTACTTC. Translated, it gives CASASGRVFLETQYF.

Regarding this clone: Other DNA sequences in this sample translate to the same CDR3. This chain joins TRBV28 and TRBJ2-2; TRBD2 agrees at 11 bases. The CDR3 length is 15 residues. With 6 bases clipped from V and 4 bases from J, the junction kept 4 bases outside the gene matches. Per germline, CDR1 MDHEN and CDR2 SYDVKM. In DNA, the CDR3 is TGTGCCAGCAGCCTACTAGCGGGAGTCACCGGGGAGCTGTTTTTT. Its translation: CASSLLAGVTGELFF.

The CDR3, as DNA: TGCGCCAGCAGCCCGGACACGGATTTACCGAGGGAGCTGTTTTTT. Its translation is CASSPDTDLPRELFF. The rearrangement uses TRBV4-3 and TRBJ2-2; a possible D gene is TRBD1 (5 bases). The CDR3 sequence is 15 residues long. The V gene lost 4 bases and the J gene lost 9 bases, with 18 bases spanning the gap. Per the germline V gene, CDR1 is LGHNA and CDR2 is YSLEER.

The chain recombines TRBV14 with TRBJ1-4, with 8 bases lining up with TRBD1. V lost 3 bases and J lost 10; bases outside the gene matches: 10. Per germline, CDR1 SGHDN and CDR2 FVKESK. CDR3 length equals 15 residues. The CDR3 is CASSHPGQGVGKLFF. CDR3 sequence (DNA): TGTGCCAGCAGCCACCCCGGACAGGGCGTTGGAAAACTGTTTTTT. Combining the CDR3 with reference TRBV14 and TRBJ1-4 gives the whole variable domain EAGVTQFPSHSVIEKGQTVTLRCDPISGHDNLYWYRRVMGKEIKFLLHFVKESKQDESGMPNNRFLAERTGGTYSTLKVQPAELEDSGVYFCASSHPGQGVGKLFFGSGTQLSVL.

This chain uses TRBV6-1 with TRBJ2-1; 9 bases line up with TRBD2. V lost 4 bases to trimming and J lost 6 bases; unmatched junction nucleotides: 7. Per the germline V gene, CDR1 is MNHNS and CDR2 is SASEGT. The CDR3 runs 15 residues. The chain's CDR3 is CASSVGLASSNEQFF. In DNA form, the CDR3 reads TGTGCCAGCAGTGTGGGACTAGCATCGTCCAATGAGCAGTTCTTC.

This chain's CDR3 is CASSQDELAGRNEQFF. As DNA, the CDR3 is TGTGCCAGCAGCCAAGATGAACTAGCGGGGCGCAATGAGCAGTTCTTC. V usage is TRBV4-2 and J usage is TRBJ2-1; TRBD2 agrees at 10 bases. In germline, CDR1 is LGHNA, CDR2 YNFKEQ. Losses at the gene ends were 0 bases for V and 6 bases for J; bases not matched to a gene: 5. This CDR3 comprises 16 residues.